This TCR beta chain comes out of a study of T cells in Graves' hyperthyroidism and ophthalmopathy. Using RNA transcripts as the source, TCR beta CDR3 regions were amplified. Carried out on the TCR CDR3, a first-round RT-PCR used the HTBI primer set. Using its own MiXCR run on the multiplex PCR reads, TCRdb lists one record per CDR3 protein. Of hundreds of thousands of distinct CDR3 sequences in the sample, around 14% are singletons; the top ten hold 5% to 7%. The V gene's germline CDR1 is LGHDT and CDR2 YNNKEL (reference sequence). The CDR3 has 15 amino acids. Trimming removed 5 bases from V and 3 bases from J, with 15 bases in between. This clonotype was counted ten times or more. Diagnoses rested on clinical symptoms, serum thyroxine and TRAb, thyroid ultrasound and orbital computed tomography. Blood from later-ophthalmopathy patients was taken at first hyperthyroidism diagnosis. Source material for PBMCs was around 10 ml fresh peripheral blood.

The chain combines TRBV3-1 with TRBJ2-3; D is unresolved. The sample consisted of blood. The sequence derives from a woman younger than 45 with Graves' hyperthyroidism that later progressed to Graves' ophthalmopathy. The CDR3 here is CASSARNSGTDTQYF. CDR3 nucleotide sequence: TGTGCCAGCAGCGCTCGCAACAGTGGTACAGATACGCAGTATTTT.